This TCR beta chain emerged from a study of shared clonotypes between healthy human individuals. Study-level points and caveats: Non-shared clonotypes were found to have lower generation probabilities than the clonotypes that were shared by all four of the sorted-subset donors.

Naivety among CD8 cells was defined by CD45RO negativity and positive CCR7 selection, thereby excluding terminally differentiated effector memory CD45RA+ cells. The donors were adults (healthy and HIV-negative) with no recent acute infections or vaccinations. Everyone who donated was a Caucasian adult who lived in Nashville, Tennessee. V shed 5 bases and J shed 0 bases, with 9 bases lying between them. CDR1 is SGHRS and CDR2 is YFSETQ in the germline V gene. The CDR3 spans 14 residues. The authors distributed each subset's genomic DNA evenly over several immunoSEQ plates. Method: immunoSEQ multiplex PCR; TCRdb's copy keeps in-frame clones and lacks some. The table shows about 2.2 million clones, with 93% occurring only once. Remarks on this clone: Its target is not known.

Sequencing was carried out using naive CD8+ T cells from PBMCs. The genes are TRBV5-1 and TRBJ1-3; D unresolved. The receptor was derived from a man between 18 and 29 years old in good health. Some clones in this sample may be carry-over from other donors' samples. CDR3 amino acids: CASRSPSSGNTIYF. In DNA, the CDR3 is TGCGCCAGCAGGTCGCCGAGCTCTGGAAACACCATATATTTT.